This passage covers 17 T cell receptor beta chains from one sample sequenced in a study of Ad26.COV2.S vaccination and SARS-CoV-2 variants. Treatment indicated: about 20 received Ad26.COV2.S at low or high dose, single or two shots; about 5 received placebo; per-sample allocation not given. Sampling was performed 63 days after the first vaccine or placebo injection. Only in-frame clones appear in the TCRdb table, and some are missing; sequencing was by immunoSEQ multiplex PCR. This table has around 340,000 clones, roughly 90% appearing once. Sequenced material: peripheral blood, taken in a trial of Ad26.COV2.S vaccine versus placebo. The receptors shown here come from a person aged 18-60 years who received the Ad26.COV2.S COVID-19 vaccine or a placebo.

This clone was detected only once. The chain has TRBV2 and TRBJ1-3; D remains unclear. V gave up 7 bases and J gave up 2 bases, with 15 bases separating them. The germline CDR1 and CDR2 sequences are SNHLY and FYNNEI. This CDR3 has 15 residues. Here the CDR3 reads CASKTDEVAGNTIYF. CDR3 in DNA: TGTGCCAGCAAGACCGACGAGGTAGCTGGAAACACCATATATTTT. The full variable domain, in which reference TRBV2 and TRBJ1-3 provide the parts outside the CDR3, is EPEVTQTPSHQVTQMGQEVILRCVPISNHLYFYWYRQILGQKVEFLVSFYNNEISEKSEIFDDQFSVERPDGSNFTLKIRSTKLEDSAMYFCASKTDEVAGNTIYFGEGSWLTVV.

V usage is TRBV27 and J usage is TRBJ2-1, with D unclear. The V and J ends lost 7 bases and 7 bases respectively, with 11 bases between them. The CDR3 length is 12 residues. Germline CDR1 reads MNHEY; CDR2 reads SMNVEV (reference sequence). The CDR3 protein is CASIGSPNEQFF. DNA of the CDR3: TGTGCCAGCATTGGCTCCCCGAATGAGCAGTTCTTC.

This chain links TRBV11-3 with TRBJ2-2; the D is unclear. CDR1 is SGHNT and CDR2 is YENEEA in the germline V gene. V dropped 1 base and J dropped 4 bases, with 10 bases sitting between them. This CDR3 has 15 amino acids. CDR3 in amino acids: CASSLGGQRTGELFF. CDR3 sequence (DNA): TGTGCCAGCAGCTTAGGCGGTCAGCGCACCGGGGAGCTGTTTTTT. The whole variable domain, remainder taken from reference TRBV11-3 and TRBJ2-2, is EAGVVQSPRYKIIEKKQPVAFWCNPISGHNTLYWYLQNLGQGPELLIRYENEEAVDDSQLPKDRFSAERLKGVDSTLKIQPAELGDSAVYLCASSLGGQRTGELFFGEGSRLTVL.

CDR3 nucleotides: TGTGCCAGCATCCCAAGGGCTAGCGGGGTCACAGATACGCAGTATTTT. Its protein is CASIPRASGVTDTQYF. The rearrangement links TRBV7-9 to TRBJ2-3; 9 positions agree with TRBD2. In germline, CDR1 is SEHNR, CDR2 FQNEAQ (reference sequence). The CDR3 runs to 16 residues. The trim removed 7 bases at V and 2 bases at J, leaving 10 bases unmatched.

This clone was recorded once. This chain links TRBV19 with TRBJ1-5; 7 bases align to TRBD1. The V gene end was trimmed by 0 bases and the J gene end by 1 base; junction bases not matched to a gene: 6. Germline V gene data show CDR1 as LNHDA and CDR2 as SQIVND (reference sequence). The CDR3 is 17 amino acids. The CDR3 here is CASSIDLGTDSNQPQHF. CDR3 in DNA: TGTGCCAGTAGTATAGATCTTGGGACAGACAGCAATCAGCCCCAGCATTTT.

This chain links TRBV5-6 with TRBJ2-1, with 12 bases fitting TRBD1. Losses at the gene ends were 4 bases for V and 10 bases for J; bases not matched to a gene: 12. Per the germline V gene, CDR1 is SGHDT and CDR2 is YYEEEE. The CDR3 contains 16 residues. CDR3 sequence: CASSALLGTGGGEQFF. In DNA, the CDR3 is TGTGCCAGCAGCGCCCTTTTGGGGACAGGGGGCGGCGAGCAGTTCTTC.

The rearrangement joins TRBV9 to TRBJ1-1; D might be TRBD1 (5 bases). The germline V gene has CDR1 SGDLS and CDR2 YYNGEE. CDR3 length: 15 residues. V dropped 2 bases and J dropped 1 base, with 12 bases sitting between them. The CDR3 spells CASSVAGLGNTEAFF. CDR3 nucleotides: TGTGCCAGCAGCGTGGCGGGACTCGGGAACACTGAAGCTTTCTTT.

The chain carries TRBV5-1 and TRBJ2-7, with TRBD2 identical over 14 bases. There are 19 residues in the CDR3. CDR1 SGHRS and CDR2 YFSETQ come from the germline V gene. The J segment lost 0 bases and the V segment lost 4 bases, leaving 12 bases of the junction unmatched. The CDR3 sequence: CASSRSGLAGGPSSYEQYF. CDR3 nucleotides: TGCGCCAGCAGCCGAAGCGGACTAGCGGGGGGTCCCAGCTCCTACGAGCAGTACTTC. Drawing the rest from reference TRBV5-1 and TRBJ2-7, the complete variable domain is KAGVTQTPRYLIKTRGQQVTLSCSPISGHRSVSWYQQTPGQGLQFLFEYFSETQRNKGNFPGRFSGRQFSNSRSEMNVSTLELGDSALYLCASSRSGLAGGPSSYEQYFGPGTRLTVT.

The CDR3 DNA sequence: TGTGCCAGCAGCTTAAAGTTGGCAGGCGGGGGGAGCTCCTACGAGCAGTACTTC. Amino acids: CASSLKLAGGGSSYEQYF. The chain links TRBV7-2 to TRBJ2-7; TRBD2 agrees at 8 bases. J lost 0 bases, V lost 2 bases, and 12 bases had no gene match. Germline V gene sequence: CDR1 SGHTA, CDR2 FQGNSA. This CDR3 has 18 amino acids. Complete variable domain (other parts from reference TRBV7-2 and TRBJ2-7): GAGVSQSPSNKVTEKGKDVELRCDPISGHTALYWYRQSLGQGLEFLIYFQGNSAPDKSGLPSDRFSAERTGGSVSTLTIQRTQQEDSAVYLCASSLKLAGGGSSYEQYFGPGTRLTVT.

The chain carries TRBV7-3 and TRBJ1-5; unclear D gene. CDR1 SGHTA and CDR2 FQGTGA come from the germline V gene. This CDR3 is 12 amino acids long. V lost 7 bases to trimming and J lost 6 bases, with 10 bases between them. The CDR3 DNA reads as TGTGCCAGCATCCGGCCGGGTCAGCCCCAGCATTTT. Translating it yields CASIRPGQPQHF. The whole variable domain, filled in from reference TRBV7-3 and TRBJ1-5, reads GAGVSQTPSNKVTEKGKYVELRCDPISGHTALYWYRQSLGQGPEFLIYFQGTGAADDSGLPNDRFFAVRPEGSVSTLKIQRTERGDSAVYLCASIRPGQPQHFGDGTRLSIL.

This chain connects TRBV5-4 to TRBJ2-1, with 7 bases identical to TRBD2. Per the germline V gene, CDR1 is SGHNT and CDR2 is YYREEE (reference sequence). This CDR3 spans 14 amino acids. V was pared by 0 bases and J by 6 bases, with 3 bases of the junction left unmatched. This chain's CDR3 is CASSLALAINEQFF. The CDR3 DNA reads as TGTGCCAGCAGCTTGGCACTAGCGATCAATGAGCAGTTCTTC.

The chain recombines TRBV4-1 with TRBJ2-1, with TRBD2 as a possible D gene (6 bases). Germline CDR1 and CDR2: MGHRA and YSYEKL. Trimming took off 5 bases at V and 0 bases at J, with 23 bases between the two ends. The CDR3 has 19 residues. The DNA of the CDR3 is TGCGCCAGCAGCAGCCCGGGACTTATGATTTCCGACTCCTACAATGAGCAGTTCTTC. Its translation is CASSSPGLMISDSYNEQFF.

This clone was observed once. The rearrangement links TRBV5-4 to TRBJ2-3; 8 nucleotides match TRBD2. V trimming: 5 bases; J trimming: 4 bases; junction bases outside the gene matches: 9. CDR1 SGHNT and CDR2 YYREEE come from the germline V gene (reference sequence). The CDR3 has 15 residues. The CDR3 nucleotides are TGTGCCAGCAGTTCTCGGGGGGGCTTAGCAGATACGCAGTATTTT. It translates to CASSSRGGLADTQYF.

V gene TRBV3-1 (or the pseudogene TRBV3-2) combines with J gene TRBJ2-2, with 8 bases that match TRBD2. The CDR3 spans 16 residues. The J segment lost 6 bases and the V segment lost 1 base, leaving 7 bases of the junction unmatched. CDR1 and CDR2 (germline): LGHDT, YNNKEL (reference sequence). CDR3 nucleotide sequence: TGTGCCAGCAGCCAAGGGGGTAGCGGGGACGCCGGGGAGCTGTTTTTT. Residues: CASSQGGSGDAGELFF.

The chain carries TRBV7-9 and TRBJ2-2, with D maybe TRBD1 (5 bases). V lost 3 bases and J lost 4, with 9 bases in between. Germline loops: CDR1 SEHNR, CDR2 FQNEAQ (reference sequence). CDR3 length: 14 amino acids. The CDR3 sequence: CASSFLGVTGELFF. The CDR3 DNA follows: TGTGCCAGCAGCTTTTTAGGGGTCACCGGGGAGCTGTTTTTT.

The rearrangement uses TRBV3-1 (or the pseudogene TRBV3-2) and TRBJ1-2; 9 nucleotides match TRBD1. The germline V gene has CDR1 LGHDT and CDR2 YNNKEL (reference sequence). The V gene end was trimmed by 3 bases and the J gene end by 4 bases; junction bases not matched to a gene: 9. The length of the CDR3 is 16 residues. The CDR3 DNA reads TGTGCCAGCAGCCAGCGTGGGACAGGGACCTCCTATGGCTACACCTTC. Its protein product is CASSQRGTGTSYGYTF.

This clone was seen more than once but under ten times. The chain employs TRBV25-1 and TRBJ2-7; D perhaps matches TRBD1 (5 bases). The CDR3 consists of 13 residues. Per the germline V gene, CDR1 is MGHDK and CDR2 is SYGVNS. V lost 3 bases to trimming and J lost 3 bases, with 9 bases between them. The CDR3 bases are TGTGCCAGCAGTGATCACAGGTACTACGAGCAGTACTTC. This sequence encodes CASSDHRYYEQYF.